The 2 T cell receptor beta chains reported below all come from one sample, sequenced in a study of blood T cell repertoires in COVID-19. Sequencing used immunoSEQ multiplex PCR; TCRdb keeps in-frame clones, though not all of them. The sample includes about 250,000 clones, around 86% of them seen just once. Sequenced: peripheral blood. All receptors derive from a woman in her thirties with active or convalescent COVID-19.

The chain uses TRBV9 and TRBJ1-1, with 7 bases identical to TRBD1. J gave up 1 base and V 3 bases, and 6 bases lay outside the gene matches. CDR1 is SGDLS and CDR2 is YYNGEE in the germline V gene. The CDR3 sequence is 15 residues long. The CDR3 here is CASSAHRDRNTEAFF. In nucleotides, the CDR3 is TGTGCCAGCAGCGCCCACCGGGACAGGAACACTGAAGCTTTCTTT.

V gene TRBV19 combines with J gene TRBJ2-1, with D perhaps TRBD1 (5 bases). V was cut by 4 bases and J by 4 bases, with 23 bases left in between. The CDR3 covers 18 residues. Germline CDR1 and CDR2: LNHDA and SQIVND (reference sequence). CDR3 loop: CASSKDITIGRDYNEQFF. For the CDR3, the DNA is TGTGCCAGTAGTAAAGACATCACCATAGGCAGGGATTACAATGAGCAGTTCTTC.